A single sample is the source of the 30 T cell receptor beta chains below, sequenced in a study of cytotoxic CD8 clonotypes in ibrutinib-treated CLL. Only in-frame clones appear in the TCRdb table, and some are missing; sequencing was by immunoSEQ multiplex PCR. The sample shows 60,000 to 75,000 clones, approximately 90% of them seen only once. The sample was PBMCs, taken after 12 months of ibrutinib treatment. All receptors derive from a human donor with chronic lymphocytic leukemia.

This clone was counted once. This chain uses TRBV7-2 with TRBJ2-3, with 9 bases that match TRBD2. The ends lost 5 bases at V and 4 bases at J; junction bases unmatched: 16. CDR1 is SGHTA and CDR2 is FQGNSA in the germline V gene. The CDR3 covers 18 residues. Written as DNA, the CDR3 is TGTGCCAGCAGCCCACCCCCTGTTTGGCGGGAGGGCCCAGATACGCAGTATTTT. As protein: CASSPPPVWREGPDTQYF.

The gene calls are TRBV2 and TRBJ2-1, with 9 bases fitting TRBD2. Germline CDR1 and CDR2: SNHLY and FYNNEI. This CDR3 has 15 amino acids. V dropped 7 bases and J dropped 3; count of bases not matched to a gene: 7. CDR3 DNA: TGTGCCAGCAAATCTCGACTAGCGGTCTACAATGAGCAGTTCTTC. The encoded protein is CASKSRLAVYNEQFF.

The sample holds one count of this clone. The chain combines TRBV19 with TRBJ2-2; tentative D call: TRBD1 (6 bases). The CDR3 consists of 16 residues. CDR1 LNHDA and CDR2 SQIVND come from the germline V gene (reference sequence). The germline V and J ends were trimmed by 7 bases and 6 bases, with 21 bases remaining between them. The CDR3 sequence is CASTTRDISRPGELFF. CDR3 coding DNA: TGTGCCAGTACCACCCGGGACATTTCTCGCCCCGGGGAGCTGTTTTTT. Using reference TRBV19 and TRBJ2-2 for the parts outside the CDR3, the full variable domain is DGGITQSPKYLFRKEGQNVTLSCEQNLNHDAMYWYRQDPGQGLRLIYYSQIVNDFQKGDIAEGYSVSREKKESFPLTVTSAQKNPTAFYLCASTTRDISRPGELFFGEGSRLTVL.

This chain links TRBV11-2 with TRBJ1-4; no firm D call. The germline gives CDR1 SGHAT, CDR2 FQNNGV. The germline V and J ends were trimmed by 0 bases and 0 bases, with 8 bases remaining between them. The CDR3 totals 16 residues. CDR3 sequence reads: CASSLDPGATNEKLFF. In nucleotides, the CDR3 is TGTGCCAGCAGCTTAGATCCGGGAGCAACTAATGAAAAACTGTTTTTT.

In its sample, this clone was seen once. The V and J genes are TRBV12-5 and TRBJ1-2; 8 nucleotides line up with TRBD1. CDR3 size: 13 residues. Germline CDR1 reads LGHNT; CDR2 reads FRNRAP. Losses at the gene ends were 1 base for V and 7 bases for J; bases not matched to a gene: 2. For the CDR3, the DNA is TGTGCTAGTGGTTTGGCAGGACAGGGTGGCTACACCTTC. This codes for CASGLAGQGGYTF.

The chain has TRBV5-1 and TRBJ2-1; 7 nucleotides align to TRBD1. From germline, CDR1 is SGHRS and CDR2 YFSETQ. V gave up 4 bases and J gave up 9 bases; unmatched junction bases: 4. The CDR3 spans 12 residues. The CDR3 loop reads CASSTGAGEQFF. CDR3 in DNA: TGCGCCAGCAGCACAGGGGCGGGTGAGCAGTTCTTC.

This clone occurred a few times. This rearrangement joins TRBV5-8 to TRBJ2-5; D could derive from TRBD1 or TRBD2 (5 bases each). The V and J ends lost 0 bases and 4 bases respectively, with 16 bases between them. Germline loops: CDR1 SGHTS, CDR2 YDEGEE. The CDR3 is 16 amino acids. CDR3 DNA sequence: TGTGCCAGCAGCTTGGCCAGAGGACGGGGCTCAGAGACCCAGTACTTC. It encodes CASSLARGRGSETQYF.

The chain couples TRBV5-1 to TRBJ2-3, with 7 bases lining up with TRBD1. Germline V gives CDR1 SGHRS, CDR2 YFSETQ. Trimming removed 2 bases from V and 6 bases from J; junction bases left unmatched: 12. The CDR3 covers 16 residues. The CDR3, as DNA: TGCGCCAGCAGCTTAGCAACAGGGGCCCCGGTGGATACGCAGTATTTT. It is translated as CASSLATGAPVDTQYF.

The chain is built from TRBV20-1 and TRBJ1-1; D gene unclear. The CDR3 is 10 amino acids. CDR1 and CDR2 (germline): DFQATT, SNEGSKA (reference sequence). Trimming left V 6 bases short and J 3 bases short, with 5 bases between. The CDR3 sequence: CSAQHTEAFF. CDR3 coding DNA: TGCAGTGCGCAACACACTGAAGCTTTCTTT.

This clone was seen only once. The chain employs TRBV11-3 and TRBJ2-5; 8 nucleotides match TRBD2. Trimming took 5 bases from V and 5 from J; bases not matched to a gene: 13. The length of the CDR3 is 16 residues. Per germline, CDR1 SGHNT and CDR2 YENEEA. The DNA of the CDR3 is TGTGCCAGCAGCCAAGCCCCGGGGGGGGCGCGGGAGACCCAGTACTTC. Amino acids: CASSQAPGGARETQYF.

The rearrangement joins TRBV10-1 to TRBJ2-1; 8 positions agree with TRBD1. With 3 bases clipped from V and 7 bases from J, the junction kept 8 bases outside the gene matches. CDR1 is WNHNN, CDR2 SYGVQD, per germline (reference sequence). The CDR3 spans 15 residues. CDR3 nucleotide sequence: TGCGCCAGCAGTGACTCAGGACAGGGTAAAAATGAGCAGTTCTTC. This codes for CASSDSGQGKNEQFF.

The chain couples TRBV19 to TRBJ1-5; the match to TRBD1 covers 7 bases. This CDR3 has 16 amino acids. V lost 5 bases and J lost 5; bases outside the gene matches: 12. Germline CDR1 and CDR2: LNHDA and SQIVND (reference sequence). This CDR3 is CASSGATGAADQPQHF. The CDR3 region has the DNA TGTGCCAGTAGTGGGGCCACAGGGGCGGCGGATCAGCCCCAGCATTTT.

In its sample, this clone was seen a few times. The rearrangement uses TRBV19 and TRBJ1-4, with 8 bases that match TRBD1. The CDR3 extends over 15 amino acids. The V and J ends lost 5 bases and 7 bases, in that order; junction bases with no gene match: 9. Per germline, CDR1 LNHDA and CDR2 SQIVND (reference sequence). CDR3 coding DNA: TGTGCCAGTAGTGCCAGGACAGGGTGGAGTGAAAAACTGTTTTTT. Translating gives CASSARTGWSEKLFF.

This clone was detected once. CDR3 sequence (DNA): TGTGCCAGTAACCAGGGTCGACAAGGTGGGGACAATGAGCAGTTCTTC. Protein product: CASNQGRQGGDNEQFF. The chain joins TRBV19 to TRBJ2-1; tentative D call: TRBD1 (5 bases). The CDR3 is 16 residues long. The V end was cut by 7 bases, the J end by 5 bases, with 21 bases between. Germline CDR1 and CDR2: LNHDA and SQIVND (reference sequence).

A single count supports this clone. V usage is TRBV19 and J usage is TRBJ1-1; no firm D call. The ends were cut back, 5 bases at V and 11 bases at J, with 15 bases in the middle. Germline V gives CDR1 LNHDA, CDR2 SQIVND (reference sequence). This CDR3 is built from 12 residues. This CDR3 is CASSSRVRDAFF. CDR3 DNA: TGTGCCAGTAGTTCGAGGGTGAGGGATGCTTTCTTT.

The V and J genes are TRBV5-1 and TRBJ1-1; D ambiguous. Trimming stripped 2 bases from V and 2 bases from J, with 13 bases between. There are 15 residues in the CDR3. CDR1 is SGHRS, CDR2 YFSETQ, per germline. The CDR3 region is CASSFQDYSNTEAFF. The CDR3 region has the DNA TGCGCCAGCAGCTTCCAGGACTATAGTAACACTGAAGCTTTCTTT. Drawing the rest from reference TRBV5-1 and TRBJ1-1, the complete variable domain is KAGVTQTPRYLIKTRGQQVTLSCSPISGHRSVSWYQQTPGQGLQFLFEYFSETQRNKGNFPGRFSGRQFSNSRSEMNVSTLELGDSALYLCASSFQDYSNTEAFFGQGTRLTVV.

The rearrangement uses TRBV27 and TRBJ2-5, with 11 bases fitting TRBD2. The V and J ends lost 6 bases and 2 bases, in that order; junction bases with no gene match: 5. The CDR3 is 15 residues long. The germline V gene encodes CDR1 MNHEY and CDR2 SMNVEV (reference sequence). CDR3 in DNA: TGTGCCAGCAGCTTTAGCGGGAGGGGACAAGAGACCCAGTACTTC. Translation gives CASSFSGRGQETQYF.

The V call is TRBV4-2, the J call TRBJ2-3; the D gene is possibly TRBD1 (6 bases). CDR1 and CDR2 (germline): LGHNA, YNFKEQ. This CDR3 spans 15 amino acids. V was cut by 2 bases and J by 2 bases, with 11 bases left in between. The CDR3 region is CASSQSSGDTDTQYF. CDR3 sequence (DNA): TGTGCCAGCAGCCAATCTTCAGGGGACACAGATACGCAGTATTTT.

The chain couples TRBV27 to TRBJ2-7; TRBD1 agrees at 9 bases. V lost 5 bases and J lost 5; bases outside the gene matches: 13. This CDR3 region has 16 residues. CDR1 MNHEY and CDR2 SMNVEV come from the germline V gene (reference sequence). CDR3 loop: CASSRIQTGGVDEQYF. The CDR3, as DNA: TGTGCCAGCAGTCGTATTCAGACAGGGGGTGTGGACGAGCAGTACTTC.

The chain couples TRBV11-3 to TRBJ2-2; the D call may be TRBD1 or TRBD2 (5 bases each). V was clipped by 2 bases and J by 6 bases, with 16 bases between them. Germline V lookup: CDR1 SGHNT, CDR2 YENEEA. This CDR3 is 16 amino acids long. This CDR3 is CASSLYGGVGSGELFF. The CDR3 region has the DNA TGTGCCAGCAGCTTATATGGGGGAGTCGGTTCCGGGGAGCTGTTTTTT.

The sample holds a few counts of this clone. This chain connects TRBV13 to TRBJ2-7; 9 bases fit TRBD1. The V segment lost 5 bases and the J segment 3 bases; nucleotides outside the gene matches: 14. Germline V gene data show CDR1 as PRHDT and CDR2 as FYEKMQ (reference sequence). This CDR3 has 17 amino acids. In DNA form, the CDR3 reads TGTGCCAGCAGCCCGCAGATCCGGGACAGGGACTACTACGAGCAGTACTTC. Translated, it gives CASSPQIRDRDYYEQYF.

The chain carries TRBV5-4 and TRBJ2-3; D is possibly TRBD1 (5 bases). V was cut by 2 bases and J by 6 bases, with 16 bases left in between. The CDR3 covers 15 residues. Germline V gene sequence: CDR1 SGHNT, CDR2 YYREEE (reference sequence). CDR3 sequence: CASSFWGRDGDTQYF. In DNA, the CDR3 is TGTGCCAGCAGCTTTTGGGGCAGGGATGGGGATACGCAGTATTTT.

The gene calls are TRBV25-1 and TRBJ1-4; D remains unclear. The CDR3 totals 15 residues. Germline V lookup: CDR1 MGHDK, CDR2 SYGVNS. The germline V and J ends were trimmed by 0 bases and 5 bases, with 10 bases remaining between them. The CDR3 sequence: CASSEYSWANEKLFF. CDR3 sequence (DNA): TGTGCCAGCAGTGAATATTCGTGGGCGAATGAAAAACTGTTTTTT.

This sequence joins TRBV9 and TRBJ2-5, with 13 bases fitting TRBD2. Germline assignment: CDR1 SGDLS and CDR2 YYNGEE. The CDR3 length is 19 residues. With 3 bases clipped from V and 3 bases from J, the junction kept 14 bases outside the gene matches. For the CDR3, the DNA is TGTGCCAGCAGCGGCGGGGGACTAGCGGGAACCAGGGGAAAAGAGACCCAGTACTTC. Translation gives CASSGGGLAGTRGKETQYF.

The chain has TRBV5-1 and TRBJ2-3; no definite D call. Germline assignment: CDR1 SGHRS and CDR2 YFSETQ. The CDR3 loop spans 14 amino acids. Deletions cut 4 bases from V and 0 bases from J, with 9 bases between. In nucleotides, the CDR3 is TGCGCCAGCAGCCACGATTCTAGCACAGATACGCAGTATTTT. It translates to CASSHDSSTDTQYF.

CDR3 in DNA: TGCGCCAGCAGCTTGGACCACGGGACATCTGGAAACACCATATATTTT. It codes for CASSLDHGTSGNTIYF. The chain has TRBV5-1 and TRBJ1-3, with D possibly TRBD1 on 6 matching bases. The ends were cut back, 0 bases at V and 1 base at J, with 11 bases in the middle. The CDR3 is 16 amino acids. From germline, CDR1 is SGHRS and CDR2 YFSETQ.

The chain has TRBV19 and TRBJ1-5; 9 nucleotides match TRBD1. The CDR3 covers 17 residues. The V gene's germline CDR1 is LNHDA and CDR2 SQIVND (reference sequence). V lost 6 bases, J lost 4 bases, and 13 bases stayed unmatched. CDR3 sequence reads: CASSHWDRVGQNQPQHF. The CDR3 region has the DNA TGTGCCAGTAGCCACTGGGACAGGGTCGGACAGAATCAGCCCCAGCATTTT.

This CDR3 is CASSFRVDGSPERNEQFF. Written as DNA, the CDR3 is TGTGCCAGCAGCTTTAGGGTGGACGGGAGCCCTGAGCGGAATGAGCAGTTCTTC. This rearrangement joins TRBV11-2 to TRBJ2-1, with D maybe TRBD2 (6 bases). The CDR3 has 18 residues. Looked up from germline, CDR1 is SGHAT and CDR2 is FQNNGV. The germline V and J ends were trimmed by 3 bases and 7 bases, with 25 bases remaining between them.

The rearrangement links TRBV7-9 to TRBJ1-5; TRBD1 matches at 7 bases. The CDR3 is 16 amino acids. V was clipped by 5 bases and J by 2 bases; unmatched bases: 9. From germline, CDR1 is SEHNR and CDR2 FQNEAQ (reference sequence). This chain's CDR3 is CASSRDSIFRNQPQHF. CDR3 sequence (DNA): TGTGCCAGCAGCCGGGACAGTATTTTCCGCAATCAGCCCCAGCATTTT. Complete variable domain (other parts from reference TRBV7-9 and TRBJ1-5): DTGVSQNPRHKITKRGQNVTFRCDPISEHNRLYWYRQTLGQGPEFLTYFQNEAQLEKSRLLSDRFSAERPKGSFSTLEIQRTEQGDSAMYLCASSRDSIFRNQPQHFGDGTRLSIL.

There are a few counts of this clone. The same CDR3 also results from other DNA sequences found in this sample. The chain combines TRBV29-1 with TRBJ1-1; 11 bases are shared with TRBD1. CDR1 is SQVTM, CDR2 ANQGSEA, per germline. The CDR3 totals 13 residues. Trimming at V came to 5 bases and at J to 2 bases, leaving 1 base not matched to a gene. DNA of the CDR3: TGCAGCGTTAGGACAGGGGGCAACACTGAAGCTTTCTTT. This codes for CSVRTGGNTEAFF.